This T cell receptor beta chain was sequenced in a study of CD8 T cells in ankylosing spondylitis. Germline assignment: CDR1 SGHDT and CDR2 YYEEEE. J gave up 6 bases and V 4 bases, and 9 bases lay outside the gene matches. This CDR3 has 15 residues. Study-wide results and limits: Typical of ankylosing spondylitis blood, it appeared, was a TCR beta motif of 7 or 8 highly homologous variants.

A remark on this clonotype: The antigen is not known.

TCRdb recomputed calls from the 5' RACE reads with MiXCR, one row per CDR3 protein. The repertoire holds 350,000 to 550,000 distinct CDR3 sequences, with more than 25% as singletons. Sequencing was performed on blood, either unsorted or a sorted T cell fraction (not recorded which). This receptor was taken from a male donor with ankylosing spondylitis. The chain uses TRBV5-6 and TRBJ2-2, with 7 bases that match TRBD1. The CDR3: CASSPSLDRAGELFF. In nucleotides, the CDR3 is TGTGCCAGCAGCCCGAGTCTAGACAGGGCCGGGGAGCTGTTTTTT.